This entry describes one T cell receptor beta chain. Its antigen remains unidentified. CDR3 size: 15 residues. Germline V lookup: CDR1 SEHNR, CDR2 FQNEAQ (reference sequence). Trimming cost V 5 bases and J 5 bases, with 18 bases left between them. This record comes from a study of shared clonotypes between healthy human individuals. General study results and limits: Richness estimates generally favored naive over memory subsets. Sorted-subset sequencing, rarefaction showed, was incomplete despite large depth.

In the study's own analysis: Without quality scores, immunoSEQ junctional reads could not be filtered like full-length reads. Clones were read by immunoSEQ multiplex PCR, and TCRdb kept only the in-frame ones, dropping some. That table furnishes V, J and clone size, whereas the DNA furnished D and trimming. The data show about 2.1 million clones, 90% to 95% seen once. Terminally differentiated effector memory CD45RA+ cells were excluded from the naive CD8 cells, which were CD45RO-negative and positively selected for CCR7. Only Caucasian adults living in Nashville, Tennessee served as donors. The receptor's source is a man aged 18 to 35 in good health. Some clones in this sample may be carry-over from other donors' samples. Source material: naive CD8+ T cells from PBMCs. The V and J genes are TRBV7-9 and TRBJ2-5; maybe TRBD1 (6 bases). In DNA form, the CDR3 reads TGTGCCAGCAGCCCGAGGAAGGGGGATCCGGAGACCCAGTACTTC. It specifies CASSPRKGDPETQYF.